A selection of T cell receptor beta chains follows, all from one sample in a study of blood T cells in healthy people across ages. Via MiXCR, TCRdb re-called the 5' RACE reads, giving one row per CDR3 protein. The table records 650,000 to 800,000 distinct CDR3 sequences, 40% to 50% of them present only once. Sample: blood. The receptor source for this set is a man aged 60-69 years in good health. CDR3s include the opening cysteine and the closing phenylalanine or tryptophan. D genes are given only for firm matches. Size tells how often a clone was seen (once, few, many) or the class of an expanded clone, and some rows leave it out.

CDR3nt: TGTGCCAGCAGCAAGACAGGGCCAATCCAAGAGACCCAGTACTTC; CDR3aa: CASSKTGPIQETQYF; j_gene: TRBJ2-5; d_gene: TRBD1; v_gene: TRBV7-6; abundance: once
CDR3nt: TGCGCCAGCAGCTTGGAGGGACTCTCATCGCACTATGGCTACACCTTC; CDR3aa: CASSLEGLSSHYGYTF; j_gene: TRBJ1-2; d_gene: NA; v_gene: TRBV5-1; abundance: few
CDR3nt: TGCGCCAGCAGCTTGGTCGGGGGCCAGGCCACAGATACGCAGTATTTT; CDR3aa: CASSLVGGQATDTQYF; j_gene: TRBJ2-3; d_gene: NA; v_gene: TRBV5-1; abundance: NA
CDR3nt: TGCAGTGCACTAAGATCGGATCAGCCCCAGCATTTT; CDR3aa: CSALRSDQPQHF; j_gene: TRBJ1-5; d_gene: NA; v_gene: TRBV20-1; abundance: NA
CDR3nt: TGTGCCAGCAGTTTAAGGGGGGGGACCCAGTACTTC; CDR3aa: CASSLRGGTQYF; j_gene: TRBJ2-5; d_gene: NA; v_gene: TRBV12-3/TRBV12-4; abundance: few
CDR3nt: TGTGCCAGCAGTTTCCCAGGGGGCAATGGCTACACCTTC; CDR3aa: CASSFPGGNGYTF; j_gene: TRBJ1-2; d_gene: TRBD1; v_gene: TRBV27; abundance: few
CDR3nt: TGTGCCAGCTCACCACTGGAGGTAGCGGGAAGCACAGATACGCAGTATTTT; CDR3aa: CASSPLEVAGSTDTQYF; j_gene: TRBJ2-3; d_gene: TRBD2; v_gene: TRBV18; abundance: NA
CDR3nt: TGCGCCAGCAGGCCAAAAAGCACAGATACGCAGTATTTT; CDR3aa: CASRPKSTDTQYF; j_gene: TRBJ2-3; d_gene: NA; v_gene: TRBV5-1; abundance: NA
CDR3nt: TGTGCCAGCAGCTACTTTCGCAATGAGCAGTACTTC; CDR3aa: CASSYFRNEQYF; j_gene: TRBJ2-7; d_gene: NA; v_gene: TRBV11-2; abundance: NA
CDR3nt: TGTGCCAGCAGTGTGGGACAGGGGGCCTTTCAGCCCCAGCATTTT; CDR3aa: CASSVGQGAFQPQHF; j_gene: TRBJ1-5; d_gene: TRBD1; v_gene: TRBV6-1; abundance: few
CDR3nt: TGTGCCAGCAGCACCGGGACAGGTGCCTACAATGAGCAGTACTTC; CDR3aa: CASSTGTGAYNEQYF; j_gene: TRBJ2-7; d_gene: TRBD1; v_gene: TRBV14; abundance: NA
CDR3nt: TGCAGTGCTAGGCCTTGGACAGGGGTGGAGAACACTGAAGCTTTCTTT; CDR3aa: CSARPWTGVENTEAFF; j_gene: TRBJ1-1; d_gene: TRBD1; v_gene: TRBV20-1; abundance: few
CDR3nt: TGTGCCAGCAGTGGCGCCGGGACAGGGGAGACTGGGGCCAACGTCCTGACTTTC; CDR3aa: CASSGAGTGETGANVLTF; j_gene: TRBJ2-6; d_gene: TRBD1; v_gene: TRBV6-1; abundance: NA
CDR3nt: TGTGCCAGCAGTGAAGGGACAGGGTATTATGGCTACACCTTC; CDR3aa: CASSEGTGYYGYTF; j_gene: TRBJ1-2; d_gene: TRBD1; v_gene: TRBV2; abundance: few
CDR3nt: TGCAGTGCTTACCTAGCGGCTAGACAAGAGACCCAGTACTTC; CDR3aa: CSAYLAARQETQYF; j_gene: TRBJ2-5; d_gene: TRBD2; v_gene: TRBV20-1; abundance: few
CDR3nt: TGTGCCAGCAGTGAGGAAGGTGGCAGGAGTAATGAAAAACTGTTTTTT; CDR3aa: CASSEEGGRSNEKLFF; j_gene: TRBJ1-4; d_gene: NA; v_gene: TRBV25-1; abundance: NA
CDR3nt: TGCGCCAGCAGCAAAGACCCACAGGGGCACATGAACACTGAAGCTTTCTTT; CDR3aa: CASSKDPQGHMNTEAFF; j_gene: TRBJ1-1; d_gene: TRBD1; v_gene: TRBV4-3; abundance: NA
CDR3nt: TGTGCCAGCAAGGAACAGGAGGATTACTATGGCTACACCTTC; CDR3aa: CASKEQEDYYGYTF; j_gene: TRBJ1-2; d_gene: NA; v_gene: TRBV28; abundance: NA
CDR3nt: TGTGCCAGCAGCCTGAGACCGGCATTGACAGTGTATAATTCACCCCTCCACTTT; CDR3aa: CASSLRPALTVYNSPLHF; j_gene: TRBJ1-6; d_gene: NA; v_gene: TRBV27; abundance: few
CDR3nt: TGCACCAGCAGCTCGTCAGGGCTCTCTGGGGCCAACGTCCTGACTTTC; CDR3aa: CTSSSSGLSGANVLTF; j_gene: TRBJ2-6; d_gene: NA; v_gene: TRBV5-1; abundance: NA
CDR3nt: TGTGCCAGCAGCTCGCTAGAAGAAAAACTGTTTTTT; CDR3aa: CASSSLEEKLFF; j_gene: TRBJ1-4; d_gene: NA; v_gene: TRBV11-3; abundance: NA
CDR3nt: TGTGCCAGCAGCCAATTGCTCCCAGGGTCAAGTGAAAAACTGTTTTTT; CDR3aa: CASSQLLPGSSEKLFF; j_gene: TRBJ1-4; d_gene: NA; v_gene: TRBV3-1; abundance: NA
CDR3nt: TGTGCCATCAGAGGACGGAGCACTGAAGCTTTCTTT; CDR3aa: CAIRGRSTEAFF; j_gene: TRBJ1-1; d_gene: NA; v_gene: TRBV10-3; abundance: few
CDR3nt: TGTGCCAGCAGGGAATCTCGCGGACTAGCGGGCGATACGCAGTATTTT; CDR3aa: CASRESRGLAGDTQYF; j_gene: TRBJ2-3; d_gene: TRBD2; v_gene: TRBV7-9; abundance: NA
CDR3nt: TGCAGCGTTGTGGAACAGGGAAACCCTGGCTACACCTTC; CDR3aa: CSVVEQGNPGYTF; j_gene: TRBJ1-2; d_gene: NA; v_gene: TRBV29-1; abundance: many
CDR3nt: TGCGCCAGCAGCACTGACAGGGGAAGGAGTTACGAGCAGTACTTC; CDR3aa: CASSTDRGRSYEQYF; j_gene: TRBJ2-7; d_gene: TRBD1; v_gene: TRBV5-1; abundance: NA
CDR3nt: TGTGCCATCAGGGGAGGTGCGAGGACCGGGGAGCTGTTTTTT; CDR3aa: CAIRGGARTGELFF; j_gene: TRBJ2-2; d_gene: NA; v_gene: TRBV10-3; abundance: few
CDR3nt: TGCAGCGTCGATCAGGGAGGCTACGAGCAGTACTTC; CDR3aa: CSVDQGGYEQYF; j_gene: TRBJ2-7; d_gene: NA; v_gene: TRBV29-1; abundance: many
CDR3nt: TGTGCCATCAGTGAGCAGTCGGACGCCATAAATGAAAAACTGTTTTTT; CDR3aa: CAISEQSDAINEKLFF; j_gene: TRBJ1-4; d_gene: NA; v_gene: TRBV10-3; abundance: NA
CDR3nt: TGTGCCAGCTCACCAAACTTACAGGGGAACTATGGCTACACCTTC; CDR3aa: CASSPNLQGNYGYTF; j_gene: TRBJ1-2; d_gene: TRBD1; v_gene: TRBV18; abundance: NA
CDR3nt: TGTGCCACCAAAACAATACAGGGGAGCGGCGAGCAGTACTTC; CDR3aa: CATKTIQGSGEQYF; j_gene: TRBJ2-7; d_gene: TRBD1; v_gene: TRBV10-3; abundance: few
CDR3nt: TGCGCCAGCCGACAAAGCTCCTACGAGCAGTACTTC; CDR3aa: CASRQSSYEQYF; j_gene: TRBJ2-7; d_gene: NA; v_gene: TRBV5-1; abundance: NA
CDR3nt: TGTGCCAGCAGTCCTAGTGCGCGAGAGCAGTTCTTC; CDR3aa: CASSPSAREQFF; j_gene: TRBJ2-1; d_gene: NA; v_gene: TRBV6-1; abundance: NA
CDR3nt: TGTGCCAGCAGCGTAGCTCCCCTAGCGGGGGGCGGGGATACGCAGTATTTT; CDR3aa: CASSVAPLAGGGDTQYF; j_gene: TRBJ2-3; d_gene: TRBD2; v_gene: TRBV9; abundance: NA
CDR3nt: TGCGCCAGCATCGGACAGGTACAAGAGACCCAGTACTTC; CDR3aa: CASIGQVQETQYF; j_gene: TRBJ2-5; d_gene: TRBD1; v_gene: TRBV5-1; abundance: many
CDR3nt: TGTGCCAGCAGTTACTCGCAAGACAAACCCTCCTACGAGCAGTACTTC; CDR3aa: CASSYSQDKPSYEQYF; j_gene: TRBJ2-7; d_gene: NA; v_gene: TRBV6-6; abundance: NA
CDR3nt: TGTGCCAGCAGCTTAGTAGTGCCAGGAGTGAATGGCTACACCTTC; CDR3aa: CASSLVVPGVNGYTF; j_gene: TRBJ1-2; d_gene: NA; v_gene: TRBV7-9; abundance: NA
CDR3nt: TGTGCCAGGGCGACTAGCGGGGTAGATGAGCAGTTCTTC; CDR3aa: CARATSGVDEQFF; j_gene: TRBJ2-1; d_gene: TRBD2; v_gene: TRBV2; abundance: NA
CDR3nt: TGCAGCGTCCGCCAAGGGGGGAGCGAGCAGTACTTC; CDR3aa: CSVRQGGSEQYF; j_gene: TRBJ2-7; d_gene: NA; v_gene: TRBV29-1; abundance: NA
CDR3nt: TGCAGTGCTAGGCCCTTAGGGTTTAACTATGGCTACACCTTC; CDR3aa: CSARPLGFNYGYTF; j_gene: TRBJ1-2; d_gene: NA; v_gene: TRBV20-1; abundance: few
CDR3nt: TGTGCCAGCAGCCAAGGGTTTGGCTATGGCTACACCTTC; CDR3aa: CASSQGFGYGYTF; j_gene: TRBJ1-2; d_gene: NA; v_gene: TRBV14; abundance: NA
CDR3nt: TGCAGTGCTAGTCCCCGGAGGGGGGCCAGAAGCACAGATACGCAGTATTTT; CDR3aa: CSASPRRGARSTDTQYF; j_gene: TRBJ2-3; d_gene: NA; v_gene: TRBV20-1; abundance: few
CDR3nt: TGTGCCTTCTCCAGGGGTAGTGGCAATCAGCCCCAGCATTTT; CDR3aa: CAFSRGSGNQPQHF; j_gene: TRBJ1-5; d_gene: NA; v_gene: TRBV30; abundance: NA
CDR3nt: TGTGCCAGCAGTTCTCAGTATAGCTCCTACAATGAGCAGTTCTTC; CDR3aa: CASSSQYSSYNEQFF; j_gene: TRBJ2-1; d_gene: NA; v_gene: TRBV11-2; abundance: few
CDR3nt: TGTGCCAGCGGCGTGGGACTAGCGGGGTGCGAGCAGTACTTC; CDR3aa: CASGVGLAGCEQYF; j_gene: TRBJ2-7; d_gene: TRBD2; v_gene: TRBV9; abundance: NA
CDR3nt: TGTGCCAGCAGTCGACGCGATACGACGGATGGCTACACCTTC; CDR3aa: CASSRRDTTDGYTF; j_gene: TRBJ1-2; d_gene: NA; v_gene: TRBV7-9; abundance: NA
CDR3nt: TGCAGTGCCGGCTTGGACACAGATACGCAGTATTTT; CDR3aa: CSAGLDTDTQYF; j_gene: TRBJ2-3; d_gene: NA; v_gene: TRBV20-1; abundance: few
CDR3nt: TGTGCCAGCAGCGGACAGGGCACCGAGCAGTACTTC; CDR3aa: CASSGQGTEQYF; j_gene: TRBJ2-7; d_gene: TRBD1; v_gene: TRBV9; abundance: many
CDR3nt: TGCAGTGCTAGTCCCCCGGGGGGGCATGAGACCCAGTACTTC; CDR3aa: CSASPPGGHETQYF; j_gene: TRBJ2-5; d_gene: TRBD2; v_gene: TRBV20-1; abundance: few
CDR3nt: TGTGCCGGCAGTCCAAGCGGGGTCAGCACAGATACGCAGTATTTT; CDR3aa: CAGSPSGVSTDTQYF; j_gene: TRBJ2-3; d_gene: TRBD2; v_gene: TRBV6-2/TRBV6-3; abundance: NA
CDR3nt: TGTGCCAGCAGTCTCAGGACAGGGAACAATCAGCCCCAGCATTTT; CDR3aa: CASSLRTGNNQPQHF; j_gene: TRBJ1-5; d_gene: TRBD1; v_gene: TRBV27; abundance: NA
CDR3nt: TGCAGCGTCCGGAGCTCTGGGGCCAACGTCCTGACTTTC; CDR3aa: CSVRSSGANVLTF; j_gene: TRBJ2-6; d_gene: NA; v_gene: TRBV29-1; abundance: many
CDR3nt: TGTGCCAGCAGGGACGGGAGACAGGGGAGTTCACCCCTCCACTTT; CDR3aa: CASRDGRQGSSPLHF; j_gene: TRBJ1-6; d_gene: TRBD1; v_gene: TRBV9; abundance: NA
CDR3nt: TGTGCCAGCAGTGCCCGGAGCGGCAGGGGCTCCTACGAGCAGTACTTC; CDR3aa: CASSARSGRGSYEQYF; j_gene: TRBJ2-7; d_gene: NA; v_gene: TRBV6-1; abundance: NA
CDR3nt: TGCAGTGCTAGGAGACAGAATGCCTACGAGCAGTACTTC; CDR3aa: CSARRQNAYEQYF; j_gene: TRBJ2-7; d_gene: NA; v_gene: TRBV20-1; abundance: NA